This T cell receptor beta chain was sequenced during a study of T-cell reconstitution after alpha-beta-depleted transplantation in children. Study findings and constraints: Roughly two months post-transplant, alpha-beta T cells reportedly originated from several hundred graft clones that had expanded. From newly produced T cells came most of the T-cell counts and diversity one year after transplant. It was surviving recipient T cells and thymic progenitors that gave some patients high TCRbeta diversity at day 60.

On this clonotype itself: What it binds is not known.

Preparation of the TCRbeta library was carried out with unique molecular identifiers. A single record per CDR3 protein comes from TCRdb applying MiXCR to the PCR reads. The sample consists of fewer than 750,000 distinct CDR3 sequences, around 27% of them appearing once. This TCR was recovered from a boy younger than two with Wiskott-Aldrich syndrome, due to receive a stem cell transplant. The source material was PBMCs, sampled before TCRalphabeta/CD19-depleted stem cell transplant.

CDR3 in DNA: TGTGCCAGTAGGTCGACTGGAAAGAAGTACAATGAGCAGTTCTTC. Amino acids: CASRSTGKKYNEQFF. This sequence joins TRBV19 and TRBJ2-1, with no clear D. The CDR3 length is 15 residues. Germline V CDR1 and CDR2: LNHDA, SQIVND (reference sequence). Trimming left V 6 bases short and J 4 bases short, with 16 bases between. Full variable domain (remainder filled in from reference TRBV19 and TRBJ2-1): DGGITQSPKYLFRKEGQNVTLSCEQNLNHDAMYWYRQDPGQGLRLIYYSQIVNDFQKGDIAEGYSVSREKKESFPLTVTSAQKNPTAFYLCASRSTGKKYNEQFFGPGTRLTVL.